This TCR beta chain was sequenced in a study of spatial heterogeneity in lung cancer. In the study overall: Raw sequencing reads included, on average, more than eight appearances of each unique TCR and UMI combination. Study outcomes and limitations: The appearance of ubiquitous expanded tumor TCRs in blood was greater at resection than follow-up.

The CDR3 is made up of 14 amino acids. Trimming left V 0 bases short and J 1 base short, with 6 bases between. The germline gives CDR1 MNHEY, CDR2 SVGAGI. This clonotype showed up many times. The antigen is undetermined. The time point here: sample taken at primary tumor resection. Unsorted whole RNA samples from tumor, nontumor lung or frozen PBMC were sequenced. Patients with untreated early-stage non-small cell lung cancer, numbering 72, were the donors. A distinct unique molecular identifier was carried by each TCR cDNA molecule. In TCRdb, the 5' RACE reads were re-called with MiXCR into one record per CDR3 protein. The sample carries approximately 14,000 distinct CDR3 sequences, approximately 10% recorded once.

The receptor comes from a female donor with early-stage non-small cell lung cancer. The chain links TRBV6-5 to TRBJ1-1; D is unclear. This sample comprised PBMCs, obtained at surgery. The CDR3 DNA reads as TGTGCCAGCAGTTACTCGATAGCGAACACTGAAGCTTTCTTT. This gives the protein CASSYSIANTEAFF.